A single sample gave rise to the 30 T cell receptor beta chains below, sequenced in a study of T cell clonality in common variable immunodeficiency. Whole-study findings and limits: Common variable immunodeficiency TCR beta sequences reportedly had fewer deletions and N-nucleotide insertions.

These TCRs' antigens remain unknown. Some clones are missing from TCRdb's copy, which holds only in-frame ones; the method was immunoSEQ multiplex PCR. The sample is made up of over 15,000 clones, none counted only once. The source material was peripheral blood mononuclear cells. These receptor sequences come from a human donor with common variable immunodeficiency.

This clone has only a few counts. The CDR3 end lies 3 residues beyond the end of the read and is filled in from the germline J gene. The chain carries TRBV11-2 and TRBJ2-3; 9 bases map to TRBD2. This CDR3 comprises 15 residues. V lost 5 bases, J lost 1 base, and 4 bases stayed unmatched. The germline V gene has CDR1 SGHAT and CDR2 FQNNGV. The CDR3 is CASSERLAGTDTQYF. The CDR3 bases that were read are TGTGCCAGCAGCGAGCGACTAGCGGGCACAGATACG.

CDR3 residues: CASSLASRGDYEQYF. The covered CDR3 bases are TGTGCCAGCAGCTTAGCGTCTAGAGGAGACTACGAG. The chain links TRBV7-2 to TRBJ2-7; D uncertain. The CDR3 end falls 3 residues outside the read, so it is completed with the germline J gene. This CDR3 has 15 residues. V lost 0 bases and J lost 3, with 12 bases in between. Germline V gene sequence: CDR1 SGHTA, CDR2 FQGNSA.

A remark on this clone: The CDR3 end falls 3 residues outside the read, so it is completed with the germline J gene. V is TRBV6-2 or TRBV6-3 and J is TRBJ2-7; D might be TRBD1 (5 bases). The V gene's germline CDR1 is MNHEY and CDR2 SVGEGT. The V and J ends lost 6 bases and 0 bases respectively, with 12 bases between them. CDR3 length: 14 residues. Partial CDR3 DNA: TGTGCCAGCAGGTCCCAGGGCCTCTCCTACGAG. Encoded protein: CASRSQGLSYE. The whole CDR3 protein reads CASRSQGLSYEQYF.

About this clone itself: Read sequence stops 3 residues before the CDR3 end, and the germline J gene provides the missing end. The chain employs TRBV20-1 and TRBJ2-7; a weak D match, TRBD1 (5 bases). The V end was cut by 0 bases, the J end by 2 bases, with 11 bases between. Per the germline V gene, CDR1 is DFQATT and CDR2 is SNEGSKA (reference sequence). CDR3 length: 14 residues. Incomplete CDR3 DNA: TGCAGTGCTAGAGATAACAGGATCGCCTACGAG. The encoded protein is CSARDNRIAYE. The entire CDR3 protein reads CSARDNRIAYEQYF.

This clone was found many times. The CDR3 is cut off 3 residues early in the read; its end comes from the germline J gene. The V and J genes are TRBV29-1 and TRBJ2-7; D is unclear. The CDR3 length is 12 residues. Germline V gene sequence: CDR1 SQVTM, CDR2 ANQGSEA. Trimming took 0 bases from V and 2 from J, leaving 5 bases between them. The CDR3 loop is CSVEDSTYEQYF. The sequenced part of the CDR3 DNA is TGCAGCGTTGAAGACAGTACCTACGAG.

Comments on this clone: Read data end 3 residues before the CDR3 end; the end is taken from the germline J gene. This sequence joins TRBV7-2 and TRBJ2-5; 9 nucleotides match TRBD2. CDR1 is SGHTA and CDR2 is FQGNSA in the germline V gene. This CDR3 contains 15 residues. The junction had 10 bases not matched to a gene; V was cut back by 6 bases and J by 5 bases. Incomplete CDR3 DNA: TGTGCCAGCAGATTGACCGGGACTAGCATGGAGACC. Its protein is CASRLTGTSMET. The entire CDR3 protein reads CASRLTGTSMETQYF. The full variable domain, rest sourced from reference TRBV7-2 and TRBJ2-5, is GAGVSQSPSNKVTEKGKDVELRCDPISGHTALYWYRQSLGQGLEFLIYFQGNSAPDKSGLPSDRFSAERTGGSVSTLTIQRTQQEDSAVYLCASRLTGTSMETQYFGPGTRLLVL.

This clone was seen repeatedly, ten times or more. With the read ending 3 residues before the CDR3 end, the germline J gene is used to fill in that end. The chain carries TRBV7-2 and TRBJ1-3, with D possibly being TRBD1 (6 bases). Trimming pared 0 bases from V and 3 bases from J, leaving 9 bases between. CDR1 and CDR2 from the germline V gene are SGHTA and FQGNSA. This CDR3 spans 15 amino acids. CDR3 sequence reads: CASSLARGGGNTIYF. The covered CDR3 bases are TGTGCCAGCAGCTTAGCCAGGGGCGGTGGAAACACC.

This clone was observed a handful of times. The missing CDR3 end, 3 residues past where the read stops, is filled in from the germline J gene. The genes are TRBV18 and TRBJ1-2; 12 bases align to TRBD1. Per the germline V gene, CDR1 is KGHSH and CDR2 is LQKENI. The CDR3 is 15 residues long. J lost 5 bases, V lost 2 bases, and 3 bases had no gene match. The part of the CDR3 DNA that was read is TGTGCCAGCTCACCAGGGACAGGGGGCGCGTATGGC. Its translation: CASSPGTGGAYG. The whole CDR3 protein reads CASSPGTGGAYGYTF.

Details on this clone: The CDR3 end is not reached by the read, which stops 3 residues before it; the germline J gene fills it in. The rearrangement uses TRBV20-1 and TRBJ1-6, with TRBD1 matching 9 bases. V dropped 0 bases and J dropped 7; count of bases not matched to a gene: 4. The germline V gene encodes CDR1 DFQATT and CDR2 SNEGSKA (reference sequence). The CDR3 runs 15 residues. CDR3 sequence: CSAREPGQGNSPLHF. Incomplete CDR3 DNA: TGCAGTGCTAGAGAGCCGGGACAGGGAAATTCACCC.

This clone turned up a few times. The read ends 3 residues early relative to the CDR3; the germline J gene fills the gap. The rearrangement links TRBV7-9 to TRBJ1-4; D gene ambiguous. The CDR3 is 12 amino acids. V gave up 1 base and J gave up 7 bases, with 4 bases separating them. The V gene's germline CDR1 is SEHNR and CDR2 FQNEAQ (reference sequence). CDR3 DNA, as far as it was read: TGTGCCAGCAGCTTAGAGGGTGAAAAA. It translates to CASSLEGEK. The CDR3 reads in full as CASSLEGEKLFF.

This clone was found a few times. The sequenced fragment ends 3 residues before the CDR3 boundary, so the rest is inferred from the germline J gene. The rearrangement uses TRBV7-9 and TRBJ2-7; perhaps D is TRBD1 or TRBD2 (6 bases each). Trimming took off 5 bases at V and 2 bases at J, with 16 bases between the two ends. The germline V gene has CDR1 SEHNR and CDR2 FQNEAQ (reference sequence). The CDR3 contains 15 residues. The CDR3 DNA, read in part, is TGTGCCAGCAGCGGGGGCCGCGGGAAGACCTACGAG. It encodes CASSGGRGKTYE. The full CDR3 protein reads CASSGGRGKTYEQYF.

This clone was picked up many times. The missing CDR3 end, 3 residues past where the read stops, is filled in from the germline J gene. The chain couples TRBV18 to TRBJ1-1; 10 positions agree with TRBD1. The V and J ends lost 4 bases and 1 base, in that order; junction bases with no gene match: 3. Germline values: CDR1 KGHSH, CDR2 LQKENI. The CDR3 consists of 15 residues. Here the CDR3 reads CASSHGQGGNTEAFF. The CDR3 DNA, read in part, is TGTGCCAGCTCACACGGACAGGGGGGGAACACTGAA.

A few counts support this clone. The read falls 3 residues short of the CDR3 end, and the missing part is taken from the germline J gene. The chain carries TRBV19 and TRBJ2-5; 10 nucleotides align to TRBD1. With 4 bases clipped from V and 4 bases from J, the junction kept 3 bases outside the gene matches. From germline, CDR1 is LNHDA and CDR2 SQIVND (reference sequence). The CDR3 loop spans 14 amino acids. The CDR3 DNA, read in part, is TGTGCCAGTAGTAGGGGGACAGGGGTAGAGACC. Translating gives CASSRGTGVET. The complete CDR3 protein is CASSRGTGVETQYF. Combining the CDR3 with reference TRBV19 and TRBJ2-5 gives the whole variable domain DGGITQSPKYLFRKEGQNVTLSCEQNLNHDAMYWYRQDPGQGLRLIYYSQIVNDFQKGDIAEGYSVSREKKESFPLTVTSAQKNPTAFYLCASSRGTGVETQYFGPGTRLLVL.

The CDR3 region is CASRDRDRSGGELFF. Incomplete CDR3 DNA: TGTGCCAGCAGGGATAGGGACAGAAGCGGCGGGGAG. The chain employs TRBV6-2 or TRBV6-3 and TRBJ2-2, with 7 bases lining up with TRBD1. Sequencing ends 3 residues short of the CDR3 end; the germline J gene provides the rest. V lost 6 bases and J lost 7; bases outside the gene matches: 11. The CDR3 runs 15 residues. Germline V lookup: CDR1 MNHEY, CDR2 SVGEGT.

This clone appeared many times. The CDR3 goes on 3 residues after the read ends, and that part is filled in from the germline J gene. V is TRBV28 and J is TRBJ1-6, with no clear D. From germline, CDR1 is MDHEN and CDR2 SYDVKM. The CDR3 spans 13 residues. With 2 bases removed from V and 7 bases from J, the gap between germline ends came to 6 bases. Incomplete CDR3 DNA: TGTGCCAGCAGTTTAAACCTAAATTCACCC. It codes for CASSLNLNSP. The whole CDR3 sequence is CASSLNLNSPLHF.

There are many counts of this clone. The read gets to within 3 residues of the CDR3 end, and the germline J gene fills in the rest. The chain is built from TRBV5-1 and TRBJ2-5; the D gene is possibly TRBD2 (5 bases). The CDR3 runs 15 residues. Germline V gene lookup returns CDR1 SGHRS and CDR2 YFSETQ. The germline V and J ends were trimmed by 4 bases and 4 bases, with 17 bases remaining between them. The CDR3 region is CASSPTTGYGETQYF. The CDR3 DNA, read in part, is TGCGCCAGCAGCCCAACTACGGGGTATGGAGAGACC.

On this clone: The sequence runs out 3 residues before the end of the CDR3; the remainder is reconstructed from the germline J gene. The chain recombines TRBV19 with TRBJ2-3; D unresolved. This CDR3 has 15 amino acids. Germline values: CDR1 LNHDA, CDR2 SQIVND (reference sequence). Trimming took 5 bases from V and 0 from J, leaving 12 bases between them. The CDR3 here is CASSPSRDSTDTQYF. The covered CDR3 bases are TGTGCCAGTAGTCCCTCGCGAGATAGCACAGATACG.

This clone was found a few times. The CDR3 extends 3 residues past the end of the read, so its final part is completed from the germline J gene. This rearrangement joins TRBV2 to TRBJ2-1; 8 bases fit TRBD2. The CDR3 totals 14 residues. CDR1 SNHLY and CDR2 FYNNEI come from the germline V gene. Trimming took 6 bases from V and 9 from J; bases not matched to a gene: 10. The CDR3 protein is CASSRGGGSSEQFF. CDR3 DNA, as far as it was read: TGTGCCAGCAGCCGGGGGGGCGGATCGAGTGAG.

This clone appeared a few times. The sequence runs out 3 residues before the end of the CDR3; the remainder is reconstructed from the germline J gene. Other DNA sequences of this sample code for an identical CDR3. The V and J genes are TRBV2 and TRBJ2-6, with TRBD1 matching 9 bases. Germline CDR1 and CDR2: SNHLY and FYNNEI. This CDR3 comprises 18 residues. Germline trimming cut 6 bases from V and 4 bases from J; bases unmatched to any gene: 13. CDR3 loop: CASRPGQGGGSGANVLTF. CDR3 bases read: TGTGCCAGCAGGCCGGGACAGGGAGGAGGCTCGGGGGCCAACGTC.

Turning to this clone: The read is 3 residues too short to cover the CDR3 end, so that end is filled in from the germline J gene. The chain joins TRBV6-1 to TRBJ2-1; D is unclear. The CDR3 runs to 14 residues. Trimming stripped 1 base from V and 8 bases from J, with 12 bases between. Looked up from germline, CDR1 is MNHNS and CDR2 is SASEGT. Incomplete CDR3 DNA: TGTGCCAGCAGTGAAGGCGGCCCCTGGGATGAG. Protein sequence: CASSEGGPWDE. The CDR3 as a whole reads CASSEGGPWDEQFF.

This clone has a count of ten or more. The junction shows a germline mismatch at one end, possibly a read error. The read ends 3 residues shy of where the CDR3 ends; the end is completed using the germline J gene. The genes are TRBV4-2 and TRBJ1-6; D may be TRBD1 (6 bases). CDR1 LGHNA and CDR2 YNFKEQ come from the germline V gene. CDR3 length: 17 amino acids. Incomplete CDR3 DNA: TGTGCCAGCACCCAAACCCCACAGGGATTCTATAATTCACCC. This encodes CASTQTPQGFYNSP. The entire CDR3 protein is CASTQTPQGFYNSPLHF.

Comment on this clone: The CDR3 is cut off 3 residues early in the read; its end comes from the germline J gene. V is TRBV2 and J is TRBJ1-6; the match to TRBD1 covers 8 bases. The CDR3 runs to 13 residues. Germline values: CDR1 SNHLY, CDR2 FYNNEI. CDR3 sequence: CASSGQGGISLHF. The CDR3 DNA, read in part, is TGTGCCAGCAGCGGACAGGGCGGAATATCC.

With respect to this clone: Read coverage stops 3 residues before the CDR3 terminus; the germline J gene supplies the remainder. The chain recombines TRBV5-1 with TRBJ2-5; TRBD2 aligns across 11 bases. J lost 2 bases, V lost 0 bases, and 6 bases had no gene match. Germline assignment: CDR1 SGHRS and CDR2 YFSETQ. CDR3 length: 17 amino acids. The CDR3 DNA, read in part, is TGCGCCAGCAGCTTGGAGGGGGCTAGCGGGGGGCAAGAGACC. This encodes CASSLEGASGGQET. The CDR3 reads in full as CASSLEGASGGQETQYF.

The table lists this clone with a few counts. With the read ending 3 residues before the CDR3 end, the germline J gene is used to fill in that end. V and J are TRBV29-1 and TRBJ2-5, with D perhaps matching TRBD1 (6 bases). CDR1 is SQVTM, CDR2 ANQGSEA, per germline. This CDR3 region has 13 residues. V lost 5 bases to trimming and J lost 5 bases, with 15 bases between them. CDR3 DNA (partial): TGCAGCGTTCCCTGGGGGCGCCCCGAGACC. It translates to CSVPWGRPET. The CDR3, in full, reads CSVPWGRPETQYF.

Comment on this clone: The read terminates 3 residues before the CDR3 end, so the remaining end is supplied by the germline J gene. The chain recombines TRBV7-9 with TRBJ2-5, with 7 bases that match TRBD2. Trimming at V came to 1 base and at J to 7 bases, leaving 9 bases not matched to a gene. The CDR3 has 15 amino acids. CDR1 and CDR2 from the germline V gene are SEHNR and FQNEAQ (reference sequence). The part of the CDR3 DNA that was read is TGTGCCAGCAGCTTAGGGGCTAGCGGCCTGGGGACC. The encoded protein is CASSLGASGLGT. The full CDR3 protein reads CASSLGASGLGTQYF.

Notes on this clone: Read coverage stops 3 residues before the CDR3 terminus; the germline J gene supplies the remainder. The chain has TRBV18 and TRBJ1-5, with D hard to call. Germline CDR1 is KGHSH and CDR2 is LQKENI. The germline V and J ends were trimmed by 3 bases and 3 bases, with 9 bases remaining between them. This CDR3 has 14 residues. The chain's CDR3 is CASSPWRDNQPQHF. Partial CDR3 DNA: TGTGCCAGCTCACCGTGGCGGGACAATCAGCCC. Drawing the rest from reference TRBV18 and TRBJ1-5, the complete variable domain is NAGVMQNPRHLVRRRGQEARLRCSPMKGHSHVYWYRQLPEEGLKFMVYLQKENIIDESGMPKERFSAEFPKEGPSILRIQQVVRGDSAAYFCASSPWRDNQPQHFGDGTRLSIL.

Concerning this clone itself: The read ends 3 residues before the CDR3 terminus; that terminus is restored from the germline J gene. The rearrangement joins TRBV7-9 to TRBJ2-3; D is uncertain. Germline V CDR1 and CDR2: SEHNR, FQNEAQ (reference sequence). The V end lost 4 bases, the J end lost 6 bases, and 5 bases lay between the germline ends. CDR3 length equals 11 residues. The sequenced CDR3 bases are TGTGCCAGCAGCTCGTTCGATACG. This codes for CASSSFDT. The full CDR3 reads CASSSFDTQYF.

This CDR3 reads CASSPTGTGTQYF. Incomplete CDR3 DNA: TGTGCCAGCTCACCAACCGGGACAGGGACG. The chain combines TRBV18 with TRBJ2-3; 9 nucleotides line up with TRBD1. The read terminates 3 residues ahead of where the CDR3 ends, so the germline J gene completes it. This CDR3 is 13 amino acids long. Germline V gene data show CDR1 as KGHSH and CDR2 as LQKENI.

This clone was seen ten or more times. From the germline J gene comes the end of the CDR3, since the read stops 3 residues before it. The chain combines TRBV4-1 with TRBJ1-4; D gene unclear. Germline CDR1 MGHRA, CDR2 YSYEKL. This CDR3 has 16 residues. Trimming removed 3 bases from V and 8 bases from J, with 19 bases in between. The sequenced CDR3 bases are TGCGCCAGCAGCCAGGGCAGTTTTATTCGTTACGAAAAA. Its translation is CASSQGSFIRYEK. The full CDR3 is CASSQGSFIRYEKLFF.

In the case of this clone: The sequenced fragment ends 3 residues before the CDR3 boundary, so the rest is inferred from the germline J gene. The chain uses TRBV7-2 and TRBJ2-1, with 7 bases that match TRBD2. V lost 5 bases to trimming and J lost 2 bases; unmatched junction nucleotides: 6. There are 15 residues in the CDR3. In germline, CDR1 is SGHTA, CDR2 FQGNSA. The DNA read from the CDR3 is TGTGCCAGCAGCCCATCTAGCGGCCCCTACAATGAG. This encodes CASSPSSGPYNE. The full CDR3 protein is CASSPSSGPYNEQFF.